The clone carrying this TCR beta chain has a handful of counts. The antigen remains undetermined. This entry comes from a study of identical twins. MiXCR was run by TCRdb on the 5' RACE reads, yielding one entry per CDR3 protein. The sample contains 1.5 million to 2 million distinct CDR3 sequences, roughly 35% of which appear only once. Each donor (without exception) was a healthy Caucasian. The study's findings and limits: Partial confounding of zero-insertion analyses by invariant MAIT and iNKT cells was possible. It was out-of-frame TCR alpha sharing in monozygotic twins that models underestimated.

The CDR3 is 13 residues long. Trimming removed 8 bases from V and 1 base from J, with 11 bases in between. Germline V lookup: CDR1 ENHRY, CDR2 SYGVKD. Sequencing was performed on cord blood. The chain uses TRBV10-3 and TRBJ2-5; D call uncertain. This TCR was recovered from a newborn girl in good health. The CDR3 loop reads CAIGRDPQETQYF. The CDR3 DNA reads TGTGCCATCGGTCGAGATCCCCAAGAGACCCAGTACTTC.